This TCR beta chain was captured in a study of blood T cell repertoires in COVID-19. At the level of the study: Samples of COVID-19 (acute and convalescent) were obtained from the United States, Italy and Spain. Sample material is recorded as cDNA or gDNA derived from T cells, B-cell-depleted T cells, or PBMCs.

Original data processing: The authors estimated nucleated cell counts from reference gene primer amplification. Here immunoSEQ multiplex PCR was the method, and the copy in TCRdb shows in-frame clones only, minus some. V, J and clone size reflect that table, while D and trimming were determined from the DNA. The sample holds tens of thousands of clones, 84% seen once. This CDR3 spans 11 amino acids. V dropped 4 bases and J dropped 12 bases, with 13 bases sitting between them. The germline V gene encodes CDR1 SGDLS and CDR2 YYNGEE. The receptor comes from a human donor in a cohort sampled during active COVID-19. Sequencing was carried out using peripheral blood. This chain connects TRBV9 to TRBJ1-2, with D unclear. CDR3 bases: TGTGCCAGCAGCTCAACCAACAGACACACCTTC. This gives the protein CASSSTNRHTF.